Each of the 19 T cell receptor beta chains below was sequenced from the same sample in a study of prognosis after radiotherapy for stage I lung cancer. Two-round multiplex PCR, the amplification method, yielded TCR beta CDR3 from genomic DNA. First-round PCR used primers specific to each TRBV and TRBJ gene. TCRdb itself ran the multiplex PCR reads through MiXCR, one entry per CDR3 protein. The sample shows about 25,000 distinct CDR3 sequences, roughly 34% of them seen only once. The sample consisted of PBMCs, taken before or after stereotactic body radiation therapy (not recorded which). These receptors came from a donor at least 50 years old with non-small cell lung cancer.

This clonotype was observed many times. One end of the junction is discordant with germline, which a read error may explain. The J gene is TRBJ2-1, the V gene TRBV29-1, with 8 bases aligning to TRBD1. The CDR3 covers 13 residues. Germline V lookup: CDR1 SQVTM, CDR2 ANQGSEA. This chain's CDR3 is CSFDRGTYNEQFF. DNA for the CDR3: TGCAGCTTTGACAGGGGTACCTACAATGAGCAGTTCTTC.

This clonotype was detected ten times or more. V gene TRBV6-1 combines with J gene TRBJ2-1, with TRBD2 matching 9 bases. The V gene's germline CDR1 is MNHNS and CDR2 SASEGT. This CDR3 contains 15 residues. Trimming at V came to 6 bases and at J to 8 bases, leaving 11 bases not matched to a gene. The DNA for the CDR3 is TGTGCCAGCAGCCCCACCGCGGGAGGGGTGGATGAGCAGTTCTTC. Its translation is CASSPTAGGVDEQFF.

This sequence joins TRBV9 and TRBJ2-7, with 11 bases lining up with TRBD2. The J segment lost 1 base and the V segment lost 4 bases, leaving 7 bases of the junction unmatched. Germline-derived CDR1 and CDR2 are SGDLS and YYNGEE. The CDR3 has 16 residues. The CDR3 bases are TGTGCCAGCAGCCCAAGGACTAGCGGGTTTTCCTACGAGCAGTACTTC. Its protein is CASSPRTSGFSYEQYF. The variable domain in full, with the rest retrieved from reference TRBV9 and TRBJ2-7, is DSGVTQTPKHLITATGQRVTLRCSPRSGDLSVYWYQQSLDQGLQFLIQYYNGEERAKGNILERFSAQQFPDLHSELNLSSLELGDSALYFCASSPRTSGFSYEQYFGPGTRLTVT.

As regards this clonotype: At one of its ends the junction is not consistent with the germline gene, which may arise from a read error. The genes are TRBV30 and TRBJ2-1, with TRBD2 matching over 9 bases. The CDR3 runs to 13 residues. Germline V gene lookup returns CDR1 GTSNPN and CDR2 SVGIG (reference sequence). This CDR3 is CAWSTPGLARESF. The CDR3, as DNA: TGTGCCTGGAGTACTCCCGGACTAGCGCGTGAGTCCTTC.

There are many counts of this clonotype. The CDR3 DNA reads TGTGCCAGCAGCCTGGCATTGGGGGTAAGGGATGGCTACACCTTC. Encoded protein: CASSLALGVRDGYTF. The chain is built from TRBV5-5 and TRBJ1-2; tentative D call: TRBD1 (5 bases). The CDR3 is 15 residues long. The germline CDR1 and CDR2 sequences are SGHKS and YYEKEE (reference sequence). V dropped 4 bases and J dropped 6 bases, with 19 bases sitting between them. Full variable domain (missing parts from reference TRBV5-5 and TRBJ1-2): DAGVTQSPTHLIKTRGQQVTLRCSPISGHKSVSWYQQVLGQGPQFIFQYYEKEERGRGNFPDRFSARQFPNYSSELNVNALLLGDSALYLCASSLALGVRDGYTFGSGTRLTVV.

This chain links TRBV4-1 with TRBJ2-7; 7 bases match TRBD1. The trim removed 3 bases at V and 1 base at J, leaving 9 bases unmatched. The CDR3 length is 16 residues. The germline V gene encodes CDR1 MGHRA and CDR2 YSYEKL. The CDR3 DNA is TGCGCCAGCAGCCAGGGGCGGCAGGGGGTTTCCTACGAGCAGTACTTC. Residues: CASSQGRQGVSYEQYF.

Many counts were recorded for this clonotype. The chain is built from TRBV11-2 and TRBJ1-1, with D perhaps TRBD1 (6 bases). V was shortened by 7 bases and J by 6 bases, with 18 bases between the two germline ends. This CDR3 comprises 14 residues. Germline assignment: CDR1 SGHAT and CDR2 FQNNGV. Here the CDR3 DNA reads TGTGCCAGCAATCAACAGGGTGGTATGGCTGAAGCTTTCTTT. It specifies CASNQQGGMAEAFF.

J is TRBJ2-7 and V is TRBV20-1; 13 positions match TRBD2. Germline CDR1 is DFQATT and CDR2 is SNEGSKA (reference sequence). The CDR3 has 18 amino acids. V trimming: 1 base; J trimming: 2 bases; junction bases outside the gene matches: 11. CDR3 DNA sequence: TGCAGTGCTAGAGGTGACGGAGGGACTAGCGGGGCCCCCTACGAGCAGTACTTC. Its translation is CSARGDGGTSGAPYEQYF.

As regards this clonotype: A much larger clone sits a single nucleotide away, making a read error possible. This chain links TRBV16 with TRBJ2-5; 10 positions match TRBD2. The CDR3 is 16 residues long. Germline CDR1 reads KGHSY; CDR2 reads FQNENV. The CDR3 DNA reads TGTGCCAGCGGCCAATCGAGGGCTAGCGGGAGAGGGACCCAGTACTTC. Residues: CASGQSRASGRGTQYF.

This clonotype has at least ten counts. This chain uses TRBV2 with TRBJ1-3, with D possibly being TRBD1 (6 bases). This CDR3 comprises 14 residues. Germline-derived CDR1 and CDR2 are SNHLY and FYNNEI. The V and J ends lost 3 bases and 2 bases respectively, with 8 bases between them. The CDR3 spells CASSDRGPGNTIYF. The CDR3 nucleotides read TGTGCCAGCAGTGACAGGGGACCTGGAAACACCATATATTTT.

The J gene is TRBJ2-2, the V gene TRBV5-1, with D possibly being TRBD1 (6 bases). The CDR3 covers 18 residues. The V gene lost 0 bases and the J gene lost 6 bases, with 21 bases spanning the gap. Per the germline V gene, CDR1 is SGHRS and CDR2 is YFSETQ. The CDR3 DNA reads TGCGCCAGCAGCTTGGAAGGGCAGGGGTATGTCCGAGCCGGGGAGCTGTTTTTT. It encodes CASSLEGQGYVRAGELFF.

This clonotype was seen only a few times. One junction end disagrees with the germline gene, perhaps due to a read error. The chain combines TRBV6-9 with TRBJ2-3; 8 positions agree with TRBD2. Germline V CDR1 and CDR2: MNHGY, SVAAGI. The CDR3 is 14 amino acids. The CDR3 DNA reads TGTGCCAGTAGTTTAGCGGGGAGCACAGATACGCAGTATTTT. Its protein is CASSLAGSTDTQYF.

The CDR3 here is CASGEGNSYEQYF. In nucleotides, the CDR3 is TGTGCCAGCGGGGAGGGGAACTCCTACGAGCAGTACTTC. The J gene is TRBJ2-7, the V gene TRBV6-1; 7 nucleotides align to TRBD2. V was pared by 8 bases and J by 0 bases, with 4 bases of the junction left unmatched. Germline values: CDR1 MNHNS, CDR2 SASEGT. The CDR3 is made up of 13 amino acids.

This clonotype was detected many times. This sequence joins TRBV30 and TRBJ2-2; unclear D gene. Trimming shortened V by 3 bases and J by 5 bases, and 10 bases separated the two germline ends. This CDR3 comprises 13 residues. Germline loops: CDR1 GTSNPN, CDR2 SVGIG (reference sequence). The CDR3 is CAWSFGRTGELFF. The CDR3 DNA reads TGTGCCTGGAGCTTCGGACGTACCGGGGAGCTGTTTTTT. Looking up the rest from reference TRBV30 and TRBJ2-2 gives the full variable domain: SQTIHQWPATLVQPVGSPLSLECTVEGTSNPNLYWYRQAAGRGLQLLFYSVGIGQISSEVPQNLSASRPQDRQFILSSKKLLLSDSGFYLCAWSFGRTGELFFGEGSRLTVL.

Concerning this clonotype: The conserved closing phenylalanine or tryptophan is absent in this CDR3, likely reflecting a read error. The chain employs TRBV12-3 or TRBV12-4 and TRBJ1-2, with TRBD1 as a possible D gene (6 bases). The CDR3 sequence is 14 residues long. V was shortened by 6 bases and J by 8 bases, with 19 bases between the two germline ends. CDR3 in DNA: TGTGCCAGCAGCCGTGTGGGGGGGCGGAAGGGCTACACCCTC. Protein product: CASSRVGGRKGYTL.

J is TRBJ1-2 and V is TRBV2; D is perhaps TRBD1 (6 bases). The germline CDR1 and CDR2 sequences are SNHLY and FYNNEI. The CDR3 extends over 13 amino acids. Between the trimmed V and J ends, which lost 4 bases and 10 bases, there was a span of 16 bases. CDR3 bases: TGTGCCAGCAGTGGAGGGGGTGCTGGTCTCTACACCTTC. Protein: CASSGGGAGLYTF.

This clonotype was detected ten times or more. J is TRBJ1-1 and V is TRBV28, with 7 bases matching TRBD1. The germline gives CDR1 MDHEN, CDR2 SYDVKM. This CDR3 region has 11 residues. J lost 11 bases, V lost 11 bases, and 11 bases had no gene match. Written as DNA, the CDR3 is TGTGCCGCCCAGGGGGGGGCCGGGGCTTTCTTT. It is translated as CAAQGGAGAFF.

This chain joins TRBV20-1 and TRBJ2-3, with unresolved D. Germline V gives CDR1 DFQATT, CDR2 SNEGSKA (reference sequence). V gave up 0 bases and J gave up 6 bases, with 16 bases separating them. The CDR3 is 15 amino acids. The CDR3 sequence is CSARDRVSSIDTQYF. The CDR3 DNA reads as TGCAGTGCTAGAGATCGGGTGTCCTCTATTGATACGCAGTATTTT.

This clonotype was observed many times. This rearrangement joins TRBV5-1 to TRBJ2-5, with 8 bases fitting TRBD2. The V gene end was trimmed by 2 bases and the J gene end by 1 base; junction bases not matched to a gene: 4. This CDR3 region has 15 residues. Germline lookup yields CDR1 SGHRS and CDR2 YFSETQ. CDR3 amino acids: CASSLTGGIQETQYF. In DNA, the CDR3 is TGCGCCAGCAGCTTAACGGGAGGGATCCAAGAGACCCAGTACTTC.